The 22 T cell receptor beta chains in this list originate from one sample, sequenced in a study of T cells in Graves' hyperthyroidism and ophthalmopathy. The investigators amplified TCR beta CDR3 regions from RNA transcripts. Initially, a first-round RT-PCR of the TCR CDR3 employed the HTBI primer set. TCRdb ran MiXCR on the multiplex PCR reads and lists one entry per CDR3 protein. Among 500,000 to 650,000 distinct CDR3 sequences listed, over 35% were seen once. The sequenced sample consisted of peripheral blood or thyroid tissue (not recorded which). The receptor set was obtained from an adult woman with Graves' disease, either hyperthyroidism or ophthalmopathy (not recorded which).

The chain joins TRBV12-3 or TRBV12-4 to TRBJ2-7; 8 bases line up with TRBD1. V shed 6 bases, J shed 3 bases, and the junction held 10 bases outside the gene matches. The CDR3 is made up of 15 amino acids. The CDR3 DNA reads TGTGCCAGCAGGACGGGGACAGGACCTTACTACGAGCAGTACTTC. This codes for CASRTGTGPYYEQYF.

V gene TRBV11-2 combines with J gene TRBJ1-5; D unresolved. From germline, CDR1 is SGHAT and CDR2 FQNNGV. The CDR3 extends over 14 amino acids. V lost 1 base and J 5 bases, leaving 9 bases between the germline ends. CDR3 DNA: TGTGCCAGCAGCTTAGTAGGCGTAGATCAGCCCCAGCATTTT. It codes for CASSLVGVDQPQHF.

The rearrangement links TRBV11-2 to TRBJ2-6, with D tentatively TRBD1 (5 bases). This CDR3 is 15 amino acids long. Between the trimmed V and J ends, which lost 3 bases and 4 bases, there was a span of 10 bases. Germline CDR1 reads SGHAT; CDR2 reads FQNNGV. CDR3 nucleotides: TGTGCCAGCAGCTTCCCAGGGCAGGGGGCCAACGTCCTGACTTTC. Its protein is CASSFPGQGANVLTF.

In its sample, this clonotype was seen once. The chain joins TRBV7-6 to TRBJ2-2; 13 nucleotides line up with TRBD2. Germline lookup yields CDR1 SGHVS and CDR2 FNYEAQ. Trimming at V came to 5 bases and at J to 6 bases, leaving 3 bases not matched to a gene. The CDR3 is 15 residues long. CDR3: CASSGLAGVSGELFF. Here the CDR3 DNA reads TGTGCCAGCAGCGGACTAGCGGGAGTATCCGGGGAGCTGTTTTTT.

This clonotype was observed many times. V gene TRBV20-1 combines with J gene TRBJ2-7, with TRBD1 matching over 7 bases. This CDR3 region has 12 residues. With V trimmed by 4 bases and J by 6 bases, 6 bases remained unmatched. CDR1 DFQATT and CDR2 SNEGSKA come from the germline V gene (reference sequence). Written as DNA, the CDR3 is TGCAGTGCTACAGGGGGTATGGGCGAGCAGTACTTC. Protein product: CSATGGMGEQYF.

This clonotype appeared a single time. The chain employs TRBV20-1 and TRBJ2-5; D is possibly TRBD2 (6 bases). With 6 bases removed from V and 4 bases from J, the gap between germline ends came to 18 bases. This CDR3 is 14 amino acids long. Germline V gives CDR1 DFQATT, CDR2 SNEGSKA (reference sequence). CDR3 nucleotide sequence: TGCAGTGCCCCGACTTCCCGGAGGGCAGAGACCCAGTACTTC. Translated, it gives CSAPTSRRAETQYF.

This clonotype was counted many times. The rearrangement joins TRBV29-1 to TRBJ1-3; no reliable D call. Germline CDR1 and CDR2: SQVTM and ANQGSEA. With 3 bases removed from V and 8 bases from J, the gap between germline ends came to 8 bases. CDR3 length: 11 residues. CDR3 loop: CSVDGRDTIYF. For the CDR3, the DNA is TGCAGCGTTGACGGCAGAGACACCATATATTTT.

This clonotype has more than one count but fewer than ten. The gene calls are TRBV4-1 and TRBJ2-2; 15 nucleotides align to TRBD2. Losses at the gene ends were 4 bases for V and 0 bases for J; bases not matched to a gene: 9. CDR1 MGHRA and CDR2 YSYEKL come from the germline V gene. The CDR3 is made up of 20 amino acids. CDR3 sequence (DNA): TGCGCCAGCAGCCGCCCCGGGACTAGCGGGAGGTTGGCGAACACCGGGGAGCTGTTTTTT. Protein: CASSRPGTSGRLANTGELFF.

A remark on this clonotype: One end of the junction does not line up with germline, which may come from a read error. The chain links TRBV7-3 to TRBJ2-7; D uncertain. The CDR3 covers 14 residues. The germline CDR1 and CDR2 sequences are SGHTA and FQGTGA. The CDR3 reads CASSQPETAYEQYF. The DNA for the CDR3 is TGCGCCAGCAGCCAGCCGGAGACGGCGTACGAGCAGTACTTC.

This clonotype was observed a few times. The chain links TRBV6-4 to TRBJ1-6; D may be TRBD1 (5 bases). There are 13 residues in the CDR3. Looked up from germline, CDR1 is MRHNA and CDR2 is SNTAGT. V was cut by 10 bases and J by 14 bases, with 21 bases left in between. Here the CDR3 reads CATLTVGSVTLHF. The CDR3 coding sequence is TGTGCCACTCTGACAGTAGGGTCGGTCACCCTCCACTTT.

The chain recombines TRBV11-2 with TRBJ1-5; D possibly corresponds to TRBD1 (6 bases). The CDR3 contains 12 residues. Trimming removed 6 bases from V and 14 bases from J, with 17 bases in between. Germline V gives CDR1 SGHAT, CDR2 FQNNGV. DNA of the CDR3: TGTGCCAGCAGTTTATTCCGCTCAGGGGAGCATTTT. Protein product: CASSLFRSGEHF.

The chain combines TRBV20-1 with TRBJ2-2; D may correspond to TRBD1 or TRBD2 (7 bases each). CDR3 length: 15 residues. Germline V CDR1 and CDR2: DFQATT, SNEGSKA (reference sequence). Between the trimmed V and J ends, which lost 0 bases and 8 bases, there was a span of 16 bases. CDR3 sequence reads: CSARDRREGAGELFF. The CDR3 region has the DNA TGCAGTGCTAGAGATCGGAGGGAGGGGGCTGGGGAGCTGTTTTTT.

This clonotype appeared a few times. The DNA for the CDR3 is TGTGCCAGCAGCCAAGTTGGAGGGCCCACTGAAGCTTTCTTT. Protein: CASSQVGGPTEAFF. This chain uses TRBV3-1 with TRBJ1-1; no firm D call. There are 14 residues in the CDR3. Trimming shortened V by 1 base and J by 4 bases, and 10 bases separated the two germline ends. The germline V gene encodes CDR1 LGHDT and CDR2 YNNKEL (reference sequence).

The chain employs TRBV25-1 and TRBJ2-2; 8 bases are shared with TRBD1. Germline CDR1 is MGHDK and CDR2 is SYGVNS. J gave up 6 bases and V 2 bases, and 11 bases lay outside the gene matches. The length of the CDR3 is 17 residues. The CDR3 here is CASSEMGRGRESGELFF. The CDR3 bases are TGTGCCAGCAGTGAAATGGGCAGGGGGCGTGAGTCCGGGGAGCTGTTTTTT.

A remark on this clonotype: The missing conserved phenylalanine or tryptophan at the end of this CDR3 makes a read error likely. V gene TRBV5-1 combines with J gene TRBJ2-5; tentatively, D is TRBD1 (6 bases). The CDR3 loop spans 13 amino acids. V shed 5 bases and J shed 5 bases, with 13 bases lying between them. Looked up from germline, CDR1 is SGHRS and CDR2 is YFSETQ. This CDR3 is CASRDTGMETQYL. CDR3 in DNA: TGCGCCAGCAGGGACACAGGGATGGAGACCCAGTACCTC.

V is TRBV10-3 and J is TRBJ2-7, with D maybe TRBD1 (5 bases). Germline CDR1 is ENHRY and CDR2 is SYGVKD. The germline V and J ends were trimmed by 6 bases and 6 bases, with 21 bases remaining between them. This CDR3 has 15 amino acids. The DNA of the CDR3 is TGTGCCATCAGCCGCCGGGTCAGATTGGACACCGAGCAGTACTTC. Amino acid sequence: CAISRRVRLDTEQYF.

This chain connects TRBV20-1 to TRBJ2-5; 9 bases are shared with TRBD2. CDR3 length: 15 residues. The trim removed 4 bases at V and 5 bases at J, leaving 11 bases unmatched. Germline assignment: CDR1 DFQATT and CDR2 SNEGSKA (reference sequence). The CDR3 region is CSATREGGRGETQYF. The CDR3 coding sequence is TGCAGTGCTACCCGAGAGGGCGGGAGGGGCGAGACCCAGTACTTC.

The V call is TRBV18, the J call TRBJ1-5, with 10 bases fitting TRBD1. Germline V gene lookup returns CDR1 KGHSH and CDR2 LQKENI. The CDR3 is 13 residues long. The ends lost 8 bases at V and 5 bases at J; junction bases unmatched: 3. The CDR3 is CASQGTGDQPQHF. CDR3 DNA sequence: TGTGCCAGCCAAGGGACAGGGGATCAGCCCCAGCATTTT. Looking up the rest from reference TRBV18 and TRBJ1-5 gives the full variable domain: NAGVMQNPRHLVRRRGQEARLRCSPMKGHSHVYWYRQLPEEGLKFMVYLQKENIIDESGMPKERFSAEFPKEGPSILRIQQVVRGDSAAYFCASQGTGDQPQHFGDGTRLSIL.

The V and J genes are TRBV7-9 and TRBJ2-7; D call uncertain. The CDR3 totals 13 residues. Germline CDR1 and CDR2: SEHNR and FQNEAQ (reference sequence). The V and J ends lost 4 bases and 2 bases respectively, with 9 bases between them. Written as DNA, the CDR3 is TGTGCCAGCAGCTGGGTAAGCACCTACGAGCAGTACTTC. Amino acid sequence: CASSWVSTYEQYF.

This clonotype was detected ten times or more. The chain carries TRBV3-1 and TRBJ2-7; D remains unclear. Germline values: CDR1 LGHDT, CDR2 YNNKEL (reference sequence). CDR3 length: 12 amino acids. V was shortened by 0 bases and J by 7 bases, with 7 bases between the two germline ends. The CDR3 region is CASSQDTREQYF. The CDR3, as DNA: TGTGCCAGCAGCCAAGATACCAGGGAGCAGTACTTC.

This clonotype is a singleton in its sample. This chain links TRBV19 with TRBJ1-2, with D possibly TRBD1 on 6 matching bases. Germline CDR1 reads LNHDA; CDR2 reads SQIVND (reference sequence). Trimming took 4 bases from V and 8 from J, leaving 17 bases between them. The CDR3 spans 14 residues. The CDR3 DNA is TGTGCCAGTAGTAAAGGGGGGCAGGGGCGCGGCTACACCTTC. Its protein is CASSKGGQGRGYTF.

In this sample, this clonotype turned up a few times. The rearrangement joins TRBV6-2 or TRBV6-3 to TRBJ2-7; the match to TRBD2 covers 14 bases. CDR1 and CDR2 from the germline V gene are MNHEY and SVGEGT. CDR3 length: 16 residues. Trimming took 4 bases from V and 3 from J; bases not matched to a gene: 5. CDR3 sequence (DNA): TGTGCCAGCAGTTCACCGGGACTAGCGGGAGTCTACGAGCAGTACTTC. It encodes CASSSPGLAGVYEQYF.